What follows describes a single TCR beta chain. The sample belongs to a study of sequential checkpoint blockade in melanoma. Across the whole study: Maintenance nivolumab came after either treatment sequence.

TCRdb's copy holds only in-frame clones and misses some; the assay was immunoSEQ multiplex PCR. The table lists 30,000 to 40,000 clones, about nine tenths of them singletons. V shed 3 bases, J shed 6 bases, and the junction held 8 bases outside the gene matches. This CDR3 has 16 amino acids. The germline V gene has CDR1 SGDLS and CDR2 YYNGEE. Treatment in this sample: randomized to nivolumab then ipilimumab (arm A) or the reverse (arm B). From thawed PBMCs, live CD3+CD8+ cells negative for CD19 and CD56 were sorted. This sequence originates from a human donor with melanoma. The chain links TRBV9 to TRBJ2-1; TRBD2 matches at 11 bases. The sample consisted of CD8+ T cells sorted from blood (inferred from file names), taken from a patient given nivolumab and ipilimumab in sequence. The CDR3, as DNA: TGTGCCAGCAGCGAAACTAGCGGGAGTTTGAGCAATGAGCAGTTCTTC. This sequence encodes CASSETSGSLSNEQFF. The full variable domain, its missing parts supplied by reference TRBV9 and TRBJ2-1, is DSGVTQTPKHLITATGQRVTLRCSPRSGDLSVYWYQQSLDQGLQFLIQYYNGEERAKGNILERFSAQQFPDLHSELNLSSLELGDSALYFCASSETSGSLSNEQFFGPGTRLTVL.